One sample yielded the 14 T cell receptor beta chains listed below, sequenced in a study of Ad26.COV2.S vaccination and SARS-CoV-2 variants. Treatment of the sample: around 19 received Ad26.COV2.S at low or high dose, single or two shots; several received placebo; per-sample allocation not given. Repertoires come from day 63 after the first vaccine or placebo injection. Method: immunoSEQ multiplex PCR; TCRdb's copy keeps in-frame clones and lacks some. The repertoire holds some 300,000 clones, with 85% as singletons. The sample here was peripheral blood, taken in a trial of Ad26.COV2.S vaccine versus placebo. The receptors stem from a person between 18 and 65 years old who received the Ad26.COV2.S COVID-19 vaccine or a placebo.

This clone was counted a single time. The V call is TRBV30, the J call TRBJ2-7; 8 bases map to TRBD1. The V and J ends lost 4 bases and 5 bases, in that order; junction bases with no gene match: 10. CDR3 length equals 14 residues. CDR1 and CDR2 (germline): GTSNPN, SVGIG (reference sequence). The CDR3 region is CAWKETGVMDEQYF. CDR3 sequence (DNA): TGTGCCTGGAAGGAGACAGGGGTGATGGACGAGCAGTACTTC.

This sequence joins TRBV7-9 and TRBJ2-3; D call uncertain. The germline gives CDR1 SEHNR, CDR2 FQNEAQ (reference sequence). The CDR3 length is 15 residues. V was clipped by 1 base and J by 1 base, with 9 bases between them. CDR3 sequence (DNA): TGTGCCAGCAGCTTAGTTTCCAGCGGCACAGATACGCAGTATTTT. Its translation is CASSLVSSGTDTQYF.

This chain links TRBV4-1 with TRBJ1-1; 7 nucleotides agree with TRBD1. The V gene's germline CDR1 is MGHRA and CDR2 YSYEKL. V gave up 0 bases and J gave up 12 bases; unmatched junction bases: 10. The CDR3 is made up of 14 amino acids. CDR3 bases: TGCGCCAGCAGCCAAGATTCAGGGACAGTCGAGACTTTCTTT. Its protein is CASSQDSGTVETFF.

The chain couples TRBV5-1 to TRBJ1-2, with TRBD1 matching over 7 bases. Germline trimming cut 5 bases from V and 4 bases from J; bases unmatched to any gene: 11. Germline CDR1 is SGHRS and CDR2 is YFSETQ. The CDR3 spans 15 residues. The CDR3: CASSSGTVFSYGYTF. As DNA, the CDR3 is TGCGCCAGCAGTAGTGGGACAGTGTTTAGCTATGGCTACACCTTC.

The rearrangement links TRBV5-1 to TRBJ2-2; 9 bases line up with TRBD2. Germline loops: CDR1 SGHRS, CDR2 YFSETQ. This CDR3 is built from 17 residues. Trimming at V came to 4 bases and at J to 5 bases, leaving 12 bases not matched to a gene. The CDR3, as DNA: TGCGCCAGCAGCCGGGACGGACTAGCGTCTTATACCGGGGAGCTGTTTTTT. Protein sequence: CASSRDGLASYTGELFF. The entire variable domain, with the rest obtained from reference TRBV5-1 and TRBJ2-2, is as follows: KAGVTQTPRYLIKTRGQQVTLSCSPISGHRSVSWYQQTPGQGLQFLFEYFSETQRNKGNFPGRFSGRQFSNSRSEMNVSTLELGDSALYLCASSRDGLASYTGELFFGEGSRLTVL.

V gene TRBV27 combines with J gene TRBJ1-1; D is unclear. This CDR3 region has 13 residues. The germline V and J ends were trimmed by 7 bases and 0 bases, with 9 bases remaining between them. CDR1 MNHEY and CDR2 SMNVEV come from the germline V gene (reference sequence). The CDR3 spells CASNQYMNTEAFF. CDR3 coding DNA: TGTGCCAGCAACCAGTACATGAACACTGAAGCTTTCTTT.

The chain is built from TRBV27 and TRBJ2-1; D not certain. The CDR3 sequence is 14 residues long. From germline, CDR1 is MNHEY and CDR2 SMNVEV (reference sequence). V lost 8 bases and J 0 bases, leaving 11 bases between the germline ends. For the CDR3, the DNA is TGTGCCAGCTCCCCCCGGAGCTCCTACAATGAGCAGTTCTTC. The encoded protein is CASSPRSSYNEQFF.

The V gene is TRBV3-1 (or the pseudogene TRBV3-2), the J gene TRBJ2-5; D is unresolved. The V and J ends lost 3 bases and 1 base respectively, with 15 bases between them. CDR1 and CDR2 (germline): LGHDT, YNNKEL (reference sequence). The CDR3 runs to 16 residues. This CDR3 reads CASSHWGLAAQETQYF. CDR3 DNA: TGTGCCAGCAGCCACTGGGGTTTAGCTGCCCAAGAGACCCAGTACTTC.

This clone is a singleton in its sample. The chain couples TRBV5-5 to TRBJ2-7; D perhaps matches TRBD2 (5 bases). Germline V lookup: CDR1 SGHKS, CDR2 YYEKEE (reference sequence). The CDR3 has 15 residues. The V and J ends lost 4 bases and 2 bases respectively, with 16 bases between them. The CDR3: CASSLPRGGPYEQYF. For the CDR3, the DNA is TGTGCCAGCAGCCTCCCCCGCGGAGGACCCTACGAGCAGTACTTC.

This clone was recorded once. The chain links TRBV7-2 to TRBJ2-7, with D perhaps matching TRBD1 or TRBD2 (5 bases each). CDR3 length equals 15 residues. CDR1 is SGHTA and CDR2 is FQGNSA in the germline V gene. V was shortened by 1 base and J by 1 base, with 11 bases between the two germline ends. CDR3 sequence: CASSLGDPRSYEQYF. CDR3 bases: TGTGCCAGCAGCTTAGGGGACCCTAGATCCTACGAGCAGTACTTC.

V is TRBV7-9 and J is TRBJ2-7; TRBD2 might be the D (6 bases). The V end lost 4 bases, the J end lost 3 bases, and 16 bases lay between the germline ends. CDR3 length: 15 amino acids. Germline-derived CDR1 and CDR2 are SEHNR and FQNEAQ (reference sequence). The DNA of the CDR3 is TGTGCCAGCAGCTATCGCGGGGTTGAAGGCTACGAGCAGTACTTC. Encoded protein: CASSYRGVEGYEQYF.

The chain couples TRBV29-1 to TRBJ1-2, with D tentatively TRBD1 (5 bases). Germline V gives CDR1 SQVTM, CDR2 ANQGSEA. V was shortened by 2 bases and J by 4 bases, with 14 bases between the two germline ends. The CDR3 covers 14 residues. DNA for the CDR3: TGCAGCGTTGAATCACAGGAAAGGCGCTATGGCTACACCTTC. Translating gives CSVESQERRYGYTF.

This clone was detected once. This chain uses TRBV20-1 with TRBJ1-2; no clear D. CDR3 size: 11 residues. Per the germline V gene, CDR1 is DFQATT and CDR2 is SNEGSKA (reference sequence). Trimming removed 4 bases at V and 5 bases at J, with 8 bases between. The chain's CDR3 is CSATIPYGYTF. The CDR3 DNA reads TGCAGTGCTACCATCCCTTATGGCTACACCTTC.

The J gene is TRBJ2-7, the V gene TRBV5-1; D possibly matches TRBD1 or TRBD2 (6 bases each). The CDR3 runs 15 residues. Germline V gene lookup returns CDR1 SGHRS and CDR2 YFSETQ. V dropped 3 bases and J dropped 1 base, with 14 bases sitting between them. CDR3: CASSWALGGSYEQYF. Written as DNA, the CDR3 is TGCGCCAGCAGCTGGGCGTTAGGGGGGTCCTACGAGCAGTACTTC.